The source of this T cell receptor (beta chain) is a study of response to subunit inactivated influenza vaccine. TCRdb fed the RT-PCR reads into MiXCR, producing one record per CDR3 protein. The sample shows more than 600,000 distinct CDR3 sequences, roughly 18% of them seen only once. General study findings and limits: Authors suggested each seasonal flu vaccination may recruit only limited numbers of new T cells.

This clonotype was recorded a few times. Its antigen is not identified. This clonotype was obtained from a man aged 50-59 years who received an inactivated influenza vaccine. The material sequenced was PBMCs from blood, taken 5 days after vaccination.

The CDR3, as DNA: TGTGCCAGCAGCCCCGAGGATAGCGGGGCCGTGGAGTTCTTC. Its protein is CASSPEDSGAVEFF. This chain connects TRBV4-2 to TRBJ2-1; 8 bases map to TRBD2. The CDR3 extends over 14 amino acids. Unmatched junction bases numbered 13, after V lost 4 bases and J lost 14 bases. Germline CDR1 reads LGHNA; CDR2 reads YNFKEQ.